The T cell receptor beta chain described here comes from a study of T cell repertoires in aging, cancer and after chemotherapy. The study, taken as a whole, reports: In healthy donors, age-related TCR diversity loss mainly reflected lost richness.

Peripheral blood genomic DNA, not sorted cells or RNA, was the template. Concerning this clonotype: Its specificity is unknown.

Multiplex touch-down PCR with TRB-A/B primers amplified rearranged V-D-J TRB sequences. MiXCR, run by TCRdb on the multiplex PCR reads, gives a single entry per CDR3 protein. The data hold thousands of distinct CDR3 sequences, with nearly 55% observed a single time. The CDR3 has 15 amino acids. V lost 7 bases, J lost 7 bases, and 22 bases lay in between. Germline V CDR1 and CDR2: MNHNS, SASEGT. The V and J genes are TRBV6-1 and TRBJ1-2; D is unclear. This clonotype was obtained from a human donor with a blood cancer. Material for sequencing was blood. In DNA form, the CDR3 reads TGTGCCAGCACTGTCTTTTCGGAAGGGCTTCCTGGCTACACCTTC. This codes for CASTVFSEGLPGYTF.